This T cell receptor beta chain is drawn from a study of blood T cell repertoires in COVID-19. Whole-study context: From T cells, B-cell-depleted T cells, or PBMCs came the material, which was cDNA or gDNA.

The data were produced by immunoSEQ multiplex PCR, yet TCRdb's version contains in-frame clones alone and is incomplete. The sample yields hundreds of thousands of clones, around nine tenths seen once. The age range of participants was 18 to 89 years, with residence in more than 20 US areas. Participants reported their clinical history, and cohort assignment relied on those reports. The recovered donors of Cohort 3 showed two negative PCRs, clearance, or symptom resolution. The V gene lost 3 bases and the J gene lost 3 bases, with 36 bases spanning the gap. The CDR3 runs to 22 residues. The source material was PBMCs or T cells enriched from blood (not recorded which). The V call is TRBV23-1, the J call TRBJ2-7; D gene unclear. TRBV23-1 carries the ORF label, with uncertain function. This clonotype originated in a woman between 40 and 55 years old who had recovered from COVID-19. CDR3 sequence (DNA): TGCGCCAGCAGTCAGCCACCCCCTGCGCAGCCACGACTCCCCTCGATGGGCTACGAGCAGTACTTC. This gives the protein CASSQPPPAQPRLPSMGYEQYF.